This TCR beta chain was profiled in a study of T cells in Graves' hyperthyroidism and ophthalmopathy (dated by TCRdb to between 2018 and 2021). As for the study more broadly: Peripheral blood samples were taken at initial diagnosis, before any treatment was given. To identify TCR V-J signatures that set the groups apart, the researchers used a discovery cohort of 90 to 100 patients, made up of 40 to 45 with Graves' ophthalmopathy and some 56 with stable Graves' hyperthyroidism. An independent validation cohort of under 20 hyperthyroidism patients and 17 patients who later progressed to ophthalmopathy tested prospective prediction of ophthalmopathy. The approximately 90 discovery patients were divided at random into training and test sets in a 7:3 ratio. In addition, the study compared T-cell repertoires in thyroid tissue and in blood from several Graves' hyperthyroidism patients. Following sampling, methimazole starting at 30 mg daily was given to hyperthyroidism patients, and high-dose intravenous methylprednisolone was given to ophthalmopathy patients. The paper reports TCR Vbeta CDR3 sequencing of fewer than 150 peripheral blood samples: 40 to 45 ophthalmopathy, fewer than 85 hyperthyroidism and around 17 progressor patients.

The research as a whole found: Sample size was not statistically predetermined, and investigators were not blinded to group allocation. Most expanded thyroid clonotypes (frequency above 0.001) were also found in blood, which suggests that blood repertoires may mirror thyroid immune responses. In validation, progression to ophthalmopathy was predicted by the model with more than 65% sensitivity and 72% to 85% specificity, a median of about 6 months before onset. A model built on a 13 V-J signature distinguished ophthalmopathy from stable hyperthyroidism, reaching 87.88% sensitivity and around 81% specificity in cross-validation and 80%/75% in testing.

The TCR beta CDR3 regions were amplified from RNA transcripts. The first round of RT-PCR for the TCR CDR3 was performed with the HTBI primer set and the Qiagen OneStep RT-PCR kit. Libraries were constructed in a second round of multiplex PCR, after which size selection and purification were performed. The libraries were sequenced on an Illumina HiSeq2000 using paired-end 100 bp reads. In the original analysis: SOAPnuke was used to process the raw data, with reads discarded if the reads contained adapters or uncalled bases, had a mean Phred below 15, or lacked an exact constant-primer or identifier match. COPE v1.2.5 was used to merge the high-quality paired reads, and each unique nucleotide sequence was defined as a clonotype. MiTCR v1.1 was used to align the clonotypes against IMGT TRBV, TRBD and TRBJ reference segments. Only V-J combinations with frequency above 0.0001, covering roughly 99% of repertoires, were analysed. A TCS score was defined as the ratio of F50 (clonal expansion) to E x V (chaos), with BLOSUM62-based TCRdist applied between CDR3 peptides within each V-J. Welch's t-statistics and random forest reduced around 510 V-J features to 10 to 15, which were used in a naive Bayes classifier (R e1071). In-frame beta chains were kept once TCRdb had trimmed the public reads at Q25 with fastp and called clones with MiXCR. CDR3 protein sequences are deduplicated, and each keeps its most common genes and DNA. Clone size and V and J calls follow TCRdb, not the original study. The sample records over 250,000 distinct CDR3 sequences, about 15% of which are singletons. Jointly, the top ten make up around 55% of the sample.

Ophthalmopathy patients had moderately to severely active disease, with a Clinical Activity Score of 3 or more, a NOSPECS grade of 4 or more, and a disease duration of less than 3 months. Patients with uncontrolled infections, other autoimmune diseases, pregnancy or lactation were excluded. Clinical symptoms, serum thyroxine and TRAb, thyroid ultrasound, and orbital computed tomography formed the basis for the diagnoses. PBMCs were isolated from about 10 ml of fresh peripheral blood by Ficoll-Paque density gradient centrifugation. Trizol reagent was used to extract total RNA, and RNA quality was then checked on an Agilent 2100 Bioanalyzer. Spanning cysteine to phenylalanine, the CDR3 consists of 14 amino acids. Here the CDR3 DNA is all that survives: 42 bases in frame from base 1. V and J lose 4 bases and 1 base, and a span of 11 bases separates them. The germline V gene (reference sequence) sets CDR1 to DFQATT and CDR2 to SNEGSKA.

This clonotype was counted ten times or more. It lacks a known antigen. No base qualities exist here, and no much larger clone lies one base off it. The sample comprised blood. The receptor comes from a woman aged 55-70 years with Graves' ophthalmopathy. The rearrangement joined TRBV20-1 to TRBJ1-5, and TRBD1 may be the D gene, going by 6 matching bases. The bases read TGCAGTGCTATCTTGGGGGCGAGCAATCAGCCCCAGCATTTT. Its translation is CSAILGASNQPQHF.